This T cell receptor (beta chain) came from a study of control samples from healthy donors and cancer patients. Germline CDR1 is LNHDA and CDR2 is SQIVND (reference sequence). This CDR3 comprises 16 residues. Trimming took 5 bases from V and 0 from J, leaving 14 bases between them. TCRdb keeps only in-frame clones here, not all; method: immunoSEQ multiplex PCR. This sample carries some 99,000 clones, about nine tenths of them seen once, and the ten largest clones take roughly 4.4%. This chain joins TRBV19 and TRBJ1-5, with D unresolved. The material sequenced was blood. This TCR came from a human donor in good health. The donor label of this sample is uncertain. The CDR3 coding sequence is TGTGCCAGTAGTTCTACAGACAAACTTAGCAATCAGCCCCAGCATTTT. This sequence encodes CASSSTDKLSNQPQHF. Using reference TRBV19 and TRBJ1-5 for the parts outside the CDR3, the full variable domain is DGGITQSPKYLFRKEGQNVTLSCEQNLNHDAMYWYRQDPGQGLRLIYYSQIVNDFQKGDIAEGYSVSREKKESFPLTVTSAQKNPTAFYLCASSSTDKLSNQPQHFGDGTRLSIL.